This T cell receptor (beta chain) was retrieved from a study of blood T cell repertoires in COVID-19. About the research overall: From the United States, Italy and Spain came samples of acute and convalescent COVID-19. Nucleic acid was either cDNA or gDNA, and it came from T cells, B-cell-depleted T cells, or PBMCs.

V lost 1 base to trimming and J lost 3 bases, with 13 bases between them. The CDR3 spans 15 residues. Per germline, CDR1 SGHRS and CDR2 YFSETQ. Study processing details: Reference gene primer amplification gave estimated nucleated cell counts. Sequenced by immunoSEQ multiplex PCR; TCRdb stores in-frame clones only, minus some. V and J calls and clone size follow that table, whereas D and trimming were derived from the DNA. There are approximately 290,000 clones in the sample; approximately 90% occur only once, and approximately 2.2% lies in the top ten. The receptor was isolated from a young man with active or convalescent COVID-19. The gene calls are TRBV5-1 and TRBJ1-2; D not resolved. Sequencing was done on a sample of peripheral blood. The CDR3 loop is CASSLQEGGDYGYTF. CDR3 sequence (DNA): TGCGCCAGCAGCTTGCAGGAGGGAGGTGACTATGGCTACACCTTC.